These T cell receptor beta chains were read from a single sample in a study of CD8 T cells in Susac syndrome. In TCRdb, the immunoSEQ multiplex PCR reads were re-called with MiXCR into one record per CDR3 protein. In the table there are under 550,000 distinct CDR3 sequences, 75% to 90% of which are singletons. The material sequenced was CD8+ T cells from PBMCs. These receptors came from a human donor with multiple sclerosis. CDR3s include the opening cysteine and the closing phenylalanine or tryptophan. The order of the fields is V gene, J gene, clone size, D gene, CDR3 DNA, CDR3 protein. The D gene is left open where the match is weak. A clone size is listed for some rows: how often the clone was seen (once, few, many), or a class if it is expanded.

v_gene: TRBV5-1
j_gene: TRBJ2-1
abundance: -
d_gene: TRBD1
CDR3nt: TGCGCCAGCAGCAGTCCTGAGACAGGGCATGAGCAGTTCTTC
CDR3aa: CASSSPETGHEQFF

v_gene: TRBV11-3
j_gene: TRBJ2-1
abundance: -
d_gene: TRBD1
CDR3nt: TGTGCCAGCAGCAGCCGGGACAGAGACCAGCAGTTCTTC
CDR3aa: CASSSRDRDQQFF

v_gene: TRBV7-9
j_gene: TRBJ2-3
abundance: once
d_gene: -
CDR3nt: TGTGCCAGCAGCCAGATCCGGTCACTGGCGGGCACAGATACGCAGTATTTT
CDR3aa: CASSQIRSLAGTDTQYF

v_gene: TRBV11-3
j_gene: TRBJ2-3
abundance: -
d_gene: TRBD1
CDR3nt: TGTGCCAGCAGCGACCGGGACAGAAGCACAGATACGCAGTATTTT
CDR3aa: CASSDRDRSTDTQYF

v_gene: TRBV5-6
j_gene: TRBJ1-5
abundance: -
d_gene: -
CDR3nt: TGTGCCAGCAGCTTGGGGACAAGAAATCAGCCCCAGCATTTT
CDR3aa: CASSLGTRNQPQHF

v_gene: TRBV9
j_gene: TRBJ2-7
abundance: -
d_gene: TRBD1
CDR3nt: TGTGCCAGCAGCCGAACCCAAACAGGGGCATTCTACGAGCAGTACTTC
CDR3aa: CASSRTQTGAFYEQYF

v_gene: TRBV4-1
j_gene: TRBJ2-3
abundance: -
d_gene: TRBD2
CDR3nt: TGCGCCAGCAGCCAAGAACCTAGCGGGAGCACAGATACGCAGTATTTT
CDR3aa: CASSQEPSGSTDTQYF

v_gene: TRBV27
j_gene: TRBJ2-1
abundance: -
d_gene: TRBD2
CDR3nt: TGTGCCAGCAAGGAGCGGGGGGGCCTCAATGAGCAGTTCTTC
CDR3aa: CASKERGGLNEQFF

v_gene: TRBV30
j_gene: TRBJ1-1
abundance: -
d_gene: -
CDR3nt: TGTGCCTGGAGTGTACTCCGGGGGTACCCTTGGTGGAACACTGAAGCTTTCTTT
CDR3aa: CAWSVLRGYPWWNTEAFF

v_gene: TRBV11-2
j_gene: TRBJ2-7
abundance: -
d_gene: -
CDR3nt: TGTGCCAGCAGCCCCGAGGCAGGCGGGTGGGAGCAGTACTTC
CDR3aa: CASSPEAGGWEQYF

v_gene: TRBV4-1
j_gene: TRBJ2-3
abundance: once
d_gene: TRBD2
CDR3nt: TGCGCCAGCAGCCAAGGCCTAGCGGGAGGGTACACAGATACGCAGTATTTT
CDR3aa: CASSQGLAGGYTDTQYF

v_gene: TRBV3-1
j_gene: TRBJ2-5
abundance: -
d_gene: -
CDR3nt: TGTGCCAGCAGTTACTTCAGCAGGGGAGAGACCCAGTACTTC
CDR3aa: CASSYFSRGETQYF

v_gene: TRBV9
j_gene: TRBJ2-3
abundance: -
d_gene: -
CDR3nt: TGTGCCAGCAGCCCGCCTCGCGCGGTGAGCACAGATACGCAGTATTTT
CDR3aa: CASSPPRAVSTDTQYF

v_gene: TRBV27
j_gene: TRBJ1-1
abundance: -
d_gene: TRBD1
CDR3nt: TGTGCCAGCAGTGTTACCGGGACAGCCGAAGCTTTCTTT
CDR3aa: CASSVTGTAEAFF

v_gene: TRBV29-1
j_gene: TRBJ2-1
abundance: once
d_gene: -
CDR3nt: TGCAGCGTCGTGGACCTAGGGGGAGCCCTCCACAATGAGCAGTTCTTC
CDR3aa: CSVVDLGGALHNEQFF

v_gene: TRBV27
j_gene: TRBJ1-1
abundance: -
d_gene: TRBD1
CDR3nt: TGTGCCAGCAGTTTATCGGGACAGGGAAGGACGAACACTGAAGCTTTCTTT
CDR3aa: CASSLSGQGRTNTEAFF

v_gene: TRBV14
j_gene: TRBJ2-1
abundance: once
d_gene: TRBD2
CDR3nt: TGTGCCAGCAGCCATACTAGCGGGACCCACAATGAGCAGTTCTTC
CDR3aa: CASSHTSGTHNEQFF

v_gene: TRBV14
j_gene: TRBJ2-1
abundance: -
d_gene: TRBD1
CDR3nt: TGTGCCAGCAGCCAAGGGGACAGGGACTACAATGAGCAGTTCTTC
CDR3aa: CASSQGDRDYNEQFF

v_gene: TRBV27
j_gene: TRBJ2-2
abundance: -
d_gene: -
CDR3nt: TGTGCCAGCAGTTTACCGGCTGGGGGCGGACACACCGGGGAGCTGTTTTTT
CDR3aa: CASSLPAGGGHTGELFF

v_gene: TRBV7-2
j_gene: TRBJ2-3
abundance: -
d_gene: TRBD2
CDR3nt: TGTGCCAGCAGCTTGATGGAAACGGGGGGGCTTAGAGATACGCAGTATTTT
CDR3aa: CASSLMETGGLRDTQYF

v_gene: TRBV20-1
j_gene: TRBJ2-3
abundance: -
d_gene: -
CDR3nt: TGCAGTGCTAGAGAGAGTACAGATACGCAGTATTTT
CDR3aa: CSARESTDTQYF

v_gene: TRBV10-3
j_gene: TRBJ2-7
abundance: -
d_gene: -
CDR3nt: TGTGCCATCGGGGACACCAACTACGAGCAGTACTTC
CDR3aa: CAIGDTNYEQYF

v_gene: TRBV12-3/TRBV12-4
j_gene: TRBJ2-7
abundance: -
d_gene: -
CDR3nt: TGTGCCAGCAGTTACCAGATCGAATTAGGATCCGAGCAGTACTTC
CDR3aa: CASSYQIELGSEQYF

v_gene: TRBV12-3/TRBV12-4
j_gene: TRBJ2-2
abundance: -
d_gene: -
CDR3nt: TGTGCCAGCAGTTTAATCGAGACACCAAACACCGGGGAGCTGTTTTTT
CDR3aa: CASSLIETPNTGELFF

v_gene: TRBV29-1
j_gene: TRBJ2-7
abundance: -
d_gene: -
CDR3nt: TGCAGCGCCCCGGTAGCGGCCATGAATAACTACGAGCAGTACTTC
CDR3aa: CSAPVAAMNNYEQYF

v_gene: TRBV4-2
j_gene: TRBJ2-7
abundance: once
d_gene: -
CDR3nt: TGTGCCAGCAGCCCACTTCGGGACTTCTCCTACGAGCAGCACTTC
CDR3aa: CASSPLRDFSYEQHF

v_gene: TRBV2
j_gene: TRBJ1-3
abundance: -
d_gene: -
CDR3nt: TGTGCCAGCAGTGAAGCTCCGAAAATTTACTCTGGAAACACCATATATTTT
CDR3aa: CASSEAPKIYSGNTIYF

v_gene: TRBV6-1
j_gene: TRBJ2-7
abundance: -
d_gene: TRBD1
CDR3nt: TGTGCCAGCAGGGAAGGCGGGACAGGGGACGACGAGCAGTACTTC
CDR3aa: CASREGGTGDDEQYF

v_gene: TRBV5-4
j_gene: TRBJ1-1
abundance: few
d_gene: -
CDR3nt: TGTGCCAGCAGTGCCACCGGGAGGACTGAAGCTTTCTTT
CDR3aa: CASSATGRTEAFF

v_gene: TRBV2
j_gene: TRBJ2-3
abundance: -
d_gene: -
CDR3nt: TGTGCCAGCAGTGGGTCAGCATACTCCACAGATACGCAGTATTTT
CDR3aa: CASSGSAYSTDTQYF

v_gene: TRBV9
j_gene: TRBJ2-7
abundance: -
d_gene: TRBD2
CDR3nt: TGTGCCAGCAGCTCAGACCCCGCCCGACTAGCGCCATGGGAGCAGTACTTC
CDR3aa: CASSSDPARLAPWEQYF

v_gene: TRBV4-1
j_gene: TRBJ2-7
abundance: -
d_gene: -
CDR3nt: TGCGCCAGCAGCCAAGATTATCGGATAGGCCCCTACGAGCAGTACTTC
CDR3aa: CASSQDYRIGPYEQYF

v_gene: TRBV20-1
j_gene: TRBJ2-7
abundance: -
d_gene: TRBD2
CDR3nt: TGCAGTGCTAGGGAGTCTAGCGGGGAGTTCTTCTACGAGCAGTACTTC
CDR3aa: CSARESSGEFFYEQYF

v_gene: TRBV2
j_gene: TRBJ2-3
abundance: -
d_gene: -
CDR3nt: TGTGCCAGCTTCGGGATGACCCCGGGAGATACGCAGTATTTT
CDR3aa: CASFGMTPGDTQYF

v_gene: TRBV10-3
j_gene: TRBJ1-1
abundance: -
d_gene: TRBD1
CDR3nt: TGTGCCATCAGCTTGGGACAGGGGGCCACTGAAGCTTTCTTT
CDR3aa: CAISLGQGATEAFF

v_gene: TRBV27
j_gene: TRBJ2-3
abundance: -
d_gene: -
CDR3nt: TGTGCCAGCAGTTTATCGGATGCTAGCACAGATACGCAGTATTTT
CDR3aa: CASSLSDASTDTQYF

v_gene: TRBV2
j_gene: TRBJ2-3
abundance: -
d_gene: TRBD1
CDR3nt: TGTGCCAGCAGTAAACCGGGACAGGGTCTAGATACGCAGTATTTT
CDR3aa: CASSKPGQGLDTQYF

v_gene: TRBV24-1
j_gene: TRBJ1-1
abundance: -
d_gene: -
CDR3nt: TGTGCCACCCCGCTGCCGGACAGCAAGGGAGGCACTGAAGCTTTCTTT
CDR3aa: CATPLPDSKGGTEAFF

v_gene: TRBV7-9
j_gene: TRBJ1-6
abundance: -
d_gene: -
CDR3nt: TGTGCCAGCAGCTTAGATTCCCTGGCCCTCCACTTT
CDR3aa: CASSLDSLALHF

v_gene: TRBV6-2/TRBV6-3
j_gene: TRBJ2-1
abundance: few
d_gene: -
CDR3nt: TGTGCCAGCAGTTACGGTACGGAAAGTGAGCAGTTCTTC
CDR3aa: CASSYGTESEQFF

v_gene: TRBV6-5
j_gene: TRBJ2-1
abundance: -
d_gene: TRBD2
CDR3nt: TGTGCCAGCAGTTACTCGGCGGGGGGGCCGAACAATGAGCAGTTCTTC
CDR3aa: CASSYSAGGPNNEQFF

v_gene: TRBV7-9
j_gene: TRBJ2-7
abundance: -
d_gene: TRBD1
CDR3nt: TGTGCCAGCAGCTCCGGGACAGGGAGAGGTAGCCCCTACGAGCAGTACTTC
CDR3aa: CASSSGTGRGSPYEQYF